These 27 T cell receptor beta chains share one sample of origin, sequenced in a study of response to subunit inactivated influenza vaccine. TCRdb analysed the RT-PCR reads with MiXCR anew, one entry per CDR3 protein. The table has about 570,000 distinct CDR3 sequences, approximately 10% seen once. The data were also submitted as part of a second study, on T cells expressing NK-cell markers. From that paper: 5'RACE template switching with UMIs produced the TCR beta cDNA.

The material sequenced was PBMCs from blood, taken on the day of vaccination. The receptor source for this set is a man aged 50 to 59 who received an inactivated influenza vaccine.

The chain's CDR3 is CASSPSLAGTDTQYF. The CDR3 nucleotides are TGTGCCAGCAGCCCGAGCCTAGCGGGGACAGATACGCAGTATTTT. The V gene is TRBV7-9, the J gene TRBJ2-3; 9 nucleotides match TRBD2. This CDR3 is 15 amino acids long. V dropped 5 bases and J dropped 3; count of bases not matched to a gene: 6. Germline CDR1 reads SEHNR; CDR2 reads FQNEAQ (reference sequence).

J is TRBJ2-5 and V is TRBV4-2; TRBD2 matches 9 bases. J gave up 5 bases and V 3 bases, and 16 bases lay outside the gene matches. The CDR3 is 18 residues long. Germline CDR1 LGHNA, CDR2 YNFKEQ. The CDR3 reads CASSHNNAGGPLGETQYF. The CDR3 bases are TGTGCCAGCAGCCATAACAACGCGGGAGGGCCGCTTGGCGAGACCCAGTACTTC.

J is TRBJ2-1 and V is TRBV19, with TRBD2 identical over 8 bases. Germline V CDR1 and CDR2: LNHDA, SQIVND (reference sequence). This CDR3 spans 17 amino acids. The J segment lost 1 base and the V segment lost 4 bases, leaving 9 bases of the junction unmatched. CDR3 sequence (DNA): TGTGCCAGTAGTACCACCCTCGCGGGAGGATCCTACAATGAGCAGTTCTTC. This encodes CASSTTLAGGSYNEQFF. The full variable domain, rest sourced from reference TRBV19 and TRBJ2-1, is DGGITQSPKYLFRKEGQNVTLSCEQNLNHDAMYWYRQDPGQGLRLIYYSQIVNDFQKGDIAEGYSVSREKKESFPLTVTSAQKNPTAFYLCASSTTLAGGSYNEQFFGPGTRLTVL.

V gene TRBV20-1 combines with J gene TRBJ2-7, with TRBD1 identical over 8 bases. From germline, CDR1 is DFQATT and CDR2 SNEGSKA (reference sequence). The CDR3 spans 14 residues. The CDR3 sequence is CTASRQGTLYEQYF. For the CDR3, the DNA is TGCACTGCCAGCCGACAGGGGACACTCTACGAGCAGTACTTC.

This clonotype was picked up a small number of times. This rearrangement joins TRBV28 to TRBJ1-1; D gene ambiguous. V was trimmed by 2 bases and J by 0 bases, leaving 16 bases between them. The CDR3 runs 17 residues. CDR1 and CDR2 (germline): MDHEN, SYDVKM. CDR3 in amino acids: CASSLTAISGMNTEAFF. The DNA for the CDR3 is TGTGCCAGCAGTTTAACCGCTATTTCCGGGATGAACACTGAAGCTTTCTTT.

V gene TRBV20-1 combines with J gene TRBJ2-5; maybe TRBD2 (5 bases). Per the germline V gene, CDR1 is DFQATT and CDR2 is SNEGSKA (reference sequence). The ends were cut back, 0 bases at V and 2 bases at J, with 10 bases in the middle. CDR3 size: 14 residues. CDR3 residues: CSARDSAAQETQYF. The CDR3 DNA follows: TGCAGTGCTAGAGATAGCGCGGCACAAGAGACCCAGTACTTC.

The V gene is TRBV12-3 or TRBV12-4, the J gene TRBJ2-3, with TRBD1 matching over 7 bases. The CDR3 runs to 15 residues. After removal of 6 bases from V and 3 bases from J, the junction contained 9 bases not matched to a gene. CDR3 DNA: TGTGCCAGCAGCCGAGGACAGGTTCTGACAGATACGCAGTATTTT. As protein: CASSRGQVLTDTQYF.

The chain links TRBV11-2 to TRBJ2-1; a possible D gene is TRBD2 (5 bases). Per germline, CDR1 SGHAT and CDR2 FQNNGV. V lost 0 bases and J 2 bases, leaving 11 bases between the germline ends. There are 16 residues in the CDR3. The CDR3 region is CASSLEALTTYNEQFF. The CDR3 DNA reads as TGTGCCAGCAGCTTAGAGGCTTTGACTACCTACAATGAGCAGTTCTTC.

The V call is TRBV12-3 or TRBV12-4, the J call TRBJ1-2; D may be TRBD1 (6 bases). The CDR3 covers 13 residues. V was shortened by 5 bases and J by 8 bases, with 15 bases between the two germline ends. The DNA of the CDR3 is TGTGCCAGCAGTCCTGGGGGGGGCTCCGGCTACACCTTC. As protein: CASSPGGGSGYTF.

This chain links TRBV20-1 with TRBJ2-7, with D tentatively TRBD1 (5 bases). Per germline, CDR1 DFQATT and CDR2 SNEGSKA (reference sequence). This CDR3 comprises 11 residues. Trimming removed 6 bases at V and 5 bases at J, with 11 bases between. The CDR3 region is CSAGTGDEQYF. Here the CDR3 DNA reads TGCAGTGCCGGTACAGGAGACGAGCAGTACTTC.

This clonotype has just a few counts. V gene TRBV7-9 combines with J gene TRBJ2-3; 10 positions match TRBD1. Losses at the gene ends were 1 base for V and 4 bases for J; bases not matched to a gene: 2. The CDR3 spans 15 residues. The germline gives CDR1 SEHNR, CDR2 FQNEAQ (reference sequence). CDR3 residues: CASSLVGQGADTQYF. CDR3 DNA: TGTGCCAGCAGCTTAGTTGGACAGGGGGCAGATACGCAGTATTTT.

This clonotype was seen ten or more times. The rearrangement joins TRBV12-3 or TRBV12-4 to TRBJ2-1; perhaps TRBD2 as D (6 bases). CDR3 length: 17 residues. V lost 2 bases, J lost 4 bases, and 18 bases lay in between. CDR3 DNA: TGTGCCAGCAGTTTATTATCCGGGGTTGCGGGATACAATGAGCAGTTCTTC. It encodes CASSLLSGVAGYNEQFF.

This clonotype was seen many times. V gene TRBV5-1 combines with J gene TRBJ1-6; 9 nucleotides line up with TRBD1. Germline V gene lookup returns CDR1 SGHRS and CDR2 YFSETQ. The CDR3 runs to 15 residues. Trimming took 4 bases from V and 9 from J; bases not matched to a gene: 8. CDR3 nucleotide sequence: TGCGCCAGCAGCCAGAAGGGACAGGGAAGTTCACCCCTCCACTTT. It is translated as CASSQKGQGSSPLHF.

V usage is TRBV12-3 or TRBV12-4 and J usage is TRBJ2-6; the D gene is possibly TRBD1 (5 bases). This CDR3 is 14 amino acids long. Trimming removed 6 bases from V and 4 bases from J, with 10 bases in between. The CDR3 is CASRKGAGANVLTF. As DNA, the CDR3 is TGTGCCAGCAGAAAAGGGGCGGGGGCCAACGTCCTGACTTTC.

The table lists this clonotype with many counts. The genes are TRBV10-3 and TRBJ2-5; TRBD1 agrees at 7 bases. CDR3 length: 10 amino acids. Germline CDR1 is ENHRY and CDR2 is SYGVKD. The DNA for the CDR3 is TGTGCATCGGGACAGGAGACCCAGTACTTC. Its protein is CASGQETQYF.

The chain carries TRBV12-3 or TRBV12-4 and TRBJ1-2, with TRBD1 as a possible D gene (6 bases). The V gene lost 6 bases and the J gene lost 4 bases, with 15 bases spanning the gap. The CDR3 covers 14 residues. DNA of the CDR3: TGTGCCAGCAGAAGGACAGCAGTAGGCTATGGCTACACCTTC. Protein product: CASRRTAVGYGYTF.

Ten or more counts support this clonotype. The chain has TRBV9 and TRBJ1-5; no reliable D call. With 0 bases removed from V and 4 bases from J, the gap between germline ends came to 11 bases. This CDR3 region has 15 residues. Germline V gene data show CDR1 as SGDLS and CDR2 as YYNGEE. The CDR3 nucleotides read TGTGCCAGCAGCGTAGCGGCAGGTTCTAATCAGCCCCAGCATTTT. This sequence encodes CASSVAAGSNQPQHF.

As DNA, the CDR3 is TGTGCCAGCGGAGCTAGGCAGGGGGCGAATGAGCAGTTCTTC. This sequence encodes CASGARQGANEQFF. This chain connects TRBV27 to TRBJ2-1, with 8 bases matching TRBD1. J gave up 7 bases and V 8 bases, and 10 bases lay outside the gene matches. Germline V gives CDR1 MNHEY, CDR2 SMNVEV (reference sequence). This CDR3 comprises 14 residues.

The chain is built from TRBV20-1 and TRBJ1-4; D is undetermined. V gave up 3 bases and J gave up 0 bases, with 5 bases separating them. Germline CDR1 is DFQATT and CDR2 is SNEGSKA (reference sequence). The length of the CDR3 is 13 residues. The CDR3 is CSASSATNEKLFF. DNA of the CDR3: TGCAGTGCTAGTAGCGCAACTAATGAAAAACTGTTTTTT.

This clonotype was detected ten times or more. The gene calls are TRBV15 and TRBJ1-5; D possibly corresponds to TRBD1 (5 bases). V was trimmed by 0 bases and J by 2 bases, leaving 20 bases between them. Germline V lookup: CDR1 LNHNV, CDR2 YYDKDF (reference sequence). The CDR3 spans 19 residues. CDR3 region: CATSRDRFYGTGGNQPQHF. The CDR3 DNA follows: TGTGCCACCAGCAGAGATCGATTTTACGGGACGGGTGGCAATCAGCCCCAGCATTTT.

This clonotype was counted between two and nine times. The chain carries TRBV6-2 or TRBV6-3 and TRBJ2-5; D uncertain. The CDR3 loop spans 13 amino acids. The V end lost 4 bases, the J end lost 4 bases, and 10 bases lay between the germline ends. The germline V gene encodes CDR1 MNHEY and CDR2 SVGEGT. DNA for the CDR3: TGTGCCAGCAGTTCCCTGGGCGTAGAGACCCAGTACTTC. This sequence encodes CASSSLGVETQYF.

V and J are TRBV28 and TRBJ2-4, with TRBD1 matching 11 bases. Germline V lookup: CDR1 MDHEN, CDR2 SYDVKM. Germline trimming cut 2 bases from V and 0 bases from J; bases unmatched to any gene: 6. CDR3 length: 18 amino acids. In DNA, the CDR3 is TGTGCCAGCAGTTTAGGGACAGGGGGTTCCCTAGCCAAAAACATTCAGTACTTC. Amino acid sequence: CASSLGTGGSLAKNIQYF.

The V gene is TRBV7-2, the J gene TRBJ2-7, with D tentatively TRBD1 (6 bases). The CDR3 contains 15 residues. The V gene's germline CDR1 is SGHTA and CDR2 FQGNSA. V gave up 3 bases and J gave up 3 bases, with 15 bases separating them. CDR3 coding DNA: TGTGCCAGCAGCTTGAGACAGGTGACATTCTACGAGCAGTACTTC. This encodes CASSLRQVTFYEQYF.

The genes are TRBV11-2 and TRBJ2-2, with unresolved D. Trimming left V 5 bases short and J 7 bases short, with 14 bases between. Germline values: CDR1 SGHAT, CDR2 FQNNGV. The CDR3 totals 14 residues. The CDR3 region has the DNA TGTGCCAGCAGCCCCAAGCGAGTAGGCGGGGAGCTGTTTTTT. Encoded protein: CASSPKRVGGELFF. The whole variable domain, filled in from reference TRBV11-2 and TRBJ2-2, reads EAGVAQSPRYKIIEKRQSVAFWCNPISGHATLYWYQQILGQGPKLLIQFQNNGVVDDSQLPKDRFSAERLKGVDSTLKIQPAKLEDSAVYLCASSPKRVGGELFFGEGSRLTVL.

The chain carries TRBV28 and TRBJ1-2, with D unresolved. This CDR3 has 15 amino acids. The V and J ends lost 4 bases and 4 bases respectively, with 16 bases between them. In germline, CDR1 is MDHEN, CDR2 SYDVKM. As DNA, the CDR3 is TGTGCCAGCAGTTCCCCTTGGGTGGCCTCCTATGGCTACACCTTC. Translation gives CASSSPWVASYGYTF.

This clonotype was seen at least ten times. This chain connects TRBV20-1 to TRBJ2-6; D is unresolved. The CDR3 runs 15 residues. V dropped 0 bases and J dropped 0 bases, with 6 bases sitting between them. CDR1 is DFQATT, CDR2 SNEGSKA, per germline (reference sequence). CDR3 amino acids: CSAREGSSGANVLTF. CDR3 nucleotide sequence: TGCAGTGCTAGAGAAGGAAGCTCTGGGGCCAACGTCCTGACTTTC.

The sample holds a few counts of this clonotype. The J gene is TRBJ2-3, the V gene TRBV4-1, with D tentatively TRBD1 (5 bases). V lost 0 bases, J lost 1 base, and 11 bases lay in between. Per the germline V gene, CDR1 is MGHRA and CDR2 is YSYEKL. This CDR3 is 16 amino acids long. CDR3 bases: TGCGCCAGCAGCCAAGATAAGGGGCTCGGCACAGATACGCAGTATTTT. Translating it yields CASSQDKGLGTDTQYF.